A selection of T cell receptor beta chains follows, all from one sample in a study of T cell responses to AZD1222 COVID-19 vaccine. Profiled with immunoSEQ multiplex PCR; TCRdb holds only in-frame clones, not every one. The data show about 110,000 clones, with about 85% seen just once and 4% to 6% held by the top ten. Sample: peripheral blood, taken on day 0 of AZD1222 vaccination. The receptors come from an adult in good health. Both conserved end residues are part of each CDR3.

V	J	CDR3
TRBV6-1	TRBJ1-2	CASSEFLTGSFYGYTF
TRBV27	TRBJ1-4	CASSPERVGVNEKLFF
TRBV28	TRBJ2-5	CASMGGGQGEETQYF
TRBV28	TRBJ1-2	CAIQSPGRDGYTF
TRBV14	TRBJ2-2	CASSPLQIQGTGELFF
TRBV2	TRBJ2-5	CASSDTGQQETQYF
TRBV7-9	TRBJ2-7	CASSPESGGLYEQYF
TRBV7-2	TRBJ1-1	CASSLGAGGNTEAFF
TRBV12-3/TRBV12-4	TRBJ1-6	CASCPGAGSPLHF
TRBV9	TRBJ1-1	CASSVQGNTEAFF
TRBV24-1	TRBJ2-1	CATSKTGTSGSNEQFF
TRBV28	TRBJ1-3	CASSLELGARAGNTIYF
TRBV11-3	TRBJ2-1	CASSLGRGEGSYNEQFF
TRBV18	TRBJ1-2	CASSPPAGGDGYTF
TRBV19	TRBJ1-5	CASSIPWDAADSNQPQHF
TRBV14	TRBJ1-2	CASSQVEGYGYTF
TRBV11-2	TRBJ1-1	CASGSTEAFF
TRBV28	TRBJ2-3	CASSPAGPSTDTQYF
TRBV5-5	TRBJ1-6	CASSSDSRSPLHF
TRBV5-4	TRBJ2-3	CASSLAGSSSTDTQYF
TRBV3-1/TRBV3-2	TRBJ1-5	CASSPGQGARGNQPQHF
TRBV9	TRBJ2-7	CASSTTTSGGALEQYF
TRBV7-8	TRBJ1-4	CASSLGTGTGMEKLFF
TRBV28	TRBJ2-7	CAIIGGDRVGEQYF
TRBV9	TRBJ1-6	CASSVGYRGSMDSPLHF
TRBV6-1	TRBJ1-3	CASSGARQGPGNTIYF
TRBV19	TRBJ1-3	CASIELRDRRNTIYF
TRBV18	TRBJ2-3	CASSQKASGGSDTQYF
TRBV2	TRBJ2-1	CASSVAGLEQFF
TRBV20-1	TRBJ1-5	CSASGPSNQPQHF
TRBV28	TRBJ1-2	CASSLPGLYGYTF
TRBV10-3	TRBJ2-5	CAISESSLGLKATKFRTQYF
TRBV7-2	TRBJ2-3	CAISGGAGGGDTQYF
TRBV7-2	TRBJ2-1	CASSLAPGLEGDNEQFF
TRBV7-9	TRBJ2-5	CASSGGLAGMRETQYF
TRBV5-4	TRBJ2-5	CASSEGAGKETQYF
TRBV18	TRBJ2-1	CASSPPSRNEQFF
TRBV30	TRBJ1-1	CAWRGSGVTEAFF
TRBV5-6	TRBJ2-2	CASSFFGGNTGELFF
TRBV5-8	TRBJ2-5	CASSQYIGQEETQYF
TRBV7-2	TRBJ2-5	CASSLGSGGETQYF
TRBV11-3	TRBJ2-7	CASSYGQGGEQYF